This T cell receptor beta chain was recovered during a study of OX40 agonist ivuxolimab in advanced cancers. At the level of the study: From about 20 to 80 years was the age range, with a mean of about 56 years, and around 83% were male.

With regard to this clone: The target antigen is unknown.

Measured with immunoSEQ multiplex PCR; TCRdb has only the in-frame clones, and not every one. The repertoire has just over 60,000 clones, 87% of them found once; the top ten carry 16%. Germline CDR1 reads SGHRS; CDR2 reads YFSETQ. V dropped 4 bases and J dropped 5 bases, with 18 bases sitting between them. The CDR3 has 15 amino acids. Study-wide findings and caveats: Expansion of clones was among the lowest in partial responders at 0.1-3.0 mg/kg.

V usage is TRBV5-1 and J usage is TRBJ2-5, with a possible D match to TRBD2 (7 bases). This TCR was recovered from an adult with an advanced solid tumor such as melanoma, head and neck, liver or kidney cancer. This sample comprised CD4+ or CD8+ T cells sorted from blood, obtained in a trial of the OX40 agonist ivuxolimab. The CDR3 region has the DNA TGCGCCAGCAGCCCCCTGAGGGGAGGGGGTGAGACCCAGTACTTC. Protein product: CASSPLRGGGETQYF.